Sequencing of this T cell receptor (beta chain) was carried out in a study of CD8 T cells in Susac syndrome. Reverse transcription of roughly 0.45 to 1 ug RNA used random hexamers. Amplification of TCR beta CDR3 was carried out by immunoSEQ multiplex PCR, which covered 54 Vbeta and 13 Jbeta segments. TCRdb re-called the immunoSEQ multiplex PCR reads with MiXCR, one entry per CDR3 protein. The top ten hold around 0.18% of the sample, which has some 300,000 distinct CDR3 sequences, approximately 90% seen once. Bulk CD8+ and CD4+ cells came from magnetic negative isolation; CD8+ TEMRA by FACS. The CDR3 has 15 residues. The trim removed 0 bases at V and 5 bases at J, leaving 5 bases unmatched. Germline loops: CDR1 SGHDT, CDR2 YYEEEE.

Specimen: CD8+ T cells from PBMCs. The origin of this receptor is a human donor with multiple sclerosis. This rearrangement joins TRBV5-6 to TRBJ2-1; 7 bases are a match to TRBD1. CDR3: CASSLEQGQDNEQFF. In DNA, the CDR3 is TGTGCCAGCAGCTTGGAACAGGGGCAAGACAATGAGCAGTTCTTC.